This T cell receptor beta chain stems from a study of TIL therapy for anti-PD-1-resistant metastatic lung cancer. For the study at large: Tumors had a median PD-L1 proportion score of less than 6.5%.

The trim removed 3 bases at V and 7 bases at J, leaving 10 bases unmatched. This CDR3 comprises 16 residues. The germline gives CDR1 LNHDA, CDR2 SQIVND (reference sequence). Stated time point: pre-treatment sample, taken before nivolumab and TIL therapy. Patients were adults with stage 4 NSCLC. The immunoSEQ assay was v3. Profiled with immunoSEQ multiplex PCR; TCRdb holds only in-frame clones, not every one. Of tens of thousands of clones detected, about 70% appear once; the ten largest clones hold about 6%. V is TRBV19 and J is TRBJ2-5, with 11 bases aligning to TRBD2. The sequences come from blood, collected at baseline. The sequence was collected from a person between 25 and 80 years old with non-small cell lung cancer. CDR3 amino acids: CASSMWLAGGFGTQYF. The CDR3 nucleotides read TGTGCCAGTAGTATGTGGCTAGCGGGGGGTTTTGGGACCCAGTACTTC.